Listed below are T cell receptor beta chains from one sample, sequenced in a study of blood T cell repertoires in COVID-19. Assay: immunoSEQ multiplex PCR; the TCRdb copy retains only in-frame clones and omits some. The sample lists more than 250,000 clones, about 90% occurring once. The sample was peripheral blood. The receptors were gathered from a woman in her thirties who had recovered from COVID-19. CDR3s include the opening cysteine and the closing phenylalanine or tryptophan.

j_call v_call cdr3_aa
TRBJ2-2 TRBV14 CASSPRAGQGNTGELFF
TRBJ1-6 TRBV5-6 CASSLIPQDNSPLHF
TRBJ2-7 TRBV18 CASSPLPGGNEQYF
TRBJ1-2 TRBV2 CASSEVGGGGYTF
TRBJ2-7 TRBV5-1 CASSLTSGPYEQYF
TRBJ2-7 TRBV5-6 CASSGTKAVYEQYF
TRBJ1-5 TRBV19 CASSIAGRSNQPQHF
TRBJ1-2 TRBV27 CASSLWGGVDYGYTF
TRBJ1-4 TRBV19 CASSRQGFNEKLFF
TRBJ2-2 TRBV28 CASSLLSGELFF
TRBJ1-1 TRBV2 CASSEGEGTEAFF
TRBJ2-3 TRBV15 CATSRGDREWTDTQYF
TRBJ1-2 TRBV5-1 CASSLVGGFETGTYGYTF
TRBJ2-2 TRBV6-2/TRBV6-3 CASSYTGNTGELFF
TRBJ2-1 TRBV6-6 CASSIQGSSYNEQFF
TRBJ2-1 TRBV28 CASTDQSRVYNEQFF
TRBJ2-1 TRBV5-6 CASSDGGYNEQFF